Below are 28 T cell receptor beta chains sequenced from a single sample in a study of PD-L1 blockade in urothelial cancer. Some clones are missing from TCRdb's copy, which holds only in-frame ones; the method was immunoSEQ multiplex PCR. The sample lists approximately 26,000 clones, around nine tenths occurring once. The sequenced sample was PBMCs, obtained around atezolizumab (anti-PD-L1) treatment. The receptors originated from a man aged 55 to 70 with urothelial cancer.

This chain connects TRBV6-4 to TRBJ2-3, with D possibly matching TRBD2 (7 bases). The CDR3 extends over 16 amino acids. V lost 4 bases, J lost 2 bases, and 16 bases lay in between. CDR1 and CDR2 (germline): MRHNA, SNTAGT. CDR3 region: CASSAGVAGNTDTQYF. Written as DNA, the CDR3 is TGTGCCAGCAGTGCAGGGGTAGCGGGCAACACAGATACGCAGTATTTT.

The chain uses TRBV30 and TRBJ2-1, with 14 bases fitting TRBD2. The V gene end was trimmed by 4 bases and the J gene end by 9 bases; junction bases not matched to a gene: 5. The germline CDR1 and CDR2 sequences are GTSNPN and SVGIG (reference sequence). CDR3 length equals 14 residues. The chain's CDR3 is CAWKGLAGVGEQFF. The CDR3 DNA reads TGTGCCTGGAAGGGACTAGCGGGAGTTGGTGAGCAGTTCTTC.

The chain links TRBV5-1 to TRBJ2-7; TRBD1 is a possible D gene (6 bases). V was clipped by 0 bases and J by 5 bases, with 15 bases between them. Germline CDR1 reads SGHRS; CDR2 reads YFSETQ. The CDR3 runs to 15 residues. The CDR3: CASSLARGGLDEQYF. The DNA of the CDR3 is TGCGCCAGCAGCTTGGCCAGAGGGGGTCTGGACGAGCAGTACTTC.

The sample holds a few counts of this clone. The chain links TRBV6-1 to TRBJ2-1; D possibly corresponds to TRBD2 (6 bases). CDR3 size: 15 residues. Germline CDR1 is MNHNS and CDR2 is SASEGT. Deletions cut 0 bases from V and 10 bases from J, with 16 bases between. CDR3: CASSEAPGLFWEQFF. The CDR3 bases are TGTGCCAGCAGTGAAGCGCCGGGACTGTTTTGGGAGCAGTTCTTC.

The rearrangement links TRBV7-9 to TRBJ2-3, with 7 bases fitting TRBD1. Germline CDR1 is SEHNR and CDR2 is FQNEAQ (reference sequence). This CDR3 has 14 residues. The trim removed 5 bases at V and 4 bases at J, leaving 6 bases unmatched. The CDR3 coding sequence is TGTGCCAGCAGCCTGGGGACAGACGCAGATACGCAGTATTTT. Its translation: CASSLGTDADTQYF.

This clone has only one observation. The rearrangement links TRBV5-4 to TRBJ2-5, with 8 bases matching TRBD1. CDR3 length: 15 amino acids. Germline CDR1 SGHNT, CDR2 YYREEE (reference sequence). The junction had 10 bases not matched to a gene; V was cut back by 4 bases and J by 5 bases. CDR3 DNA: TGTGCCAGCAGCGAAAGGCAGGGGGCAGAGGAGACCCAGTACTTC. Translated: CASSERQGAEETQYF.

This clone occurred once. The CDR3 here is CASSSTGPGYGYTF. CDR3 bases: TGTGCCAGCAGTTCGACAGGCCCAGGATATGGCTACACCTTC. The V gene is TRBV27, the J gene TRBJ1-2; D possibly corresponds to TRBD1 (6 bases). Germline values: CDR1 MNHEY, CDR2 SMNVEV (reference sequence). The CDR3 has 14 amino acids. V lost 4 bases, J lost 5 bases, and 14 bases lay in between.

About this clone itself: It is unclear where the CDR3 begins or ends on the DNA, so no DNA is shown, and the CDR3 is as TCRdb lists it. The genes are TRBV5-8 and TRBJ1-5; TRBD1, the table's D call, was not compared with the DNA. Germline V gene lookup returns CDR1 SGHTS and CDR2 YDEGEE. The CDR3 has 16 residues if both end residues are counted. CDR3 residues: CASSLVSGVRNQPQHF.

This chain uses TRBV9 with TRBJ1-1; no reliable D call. This CDR3 has 14 amino acids. Trimming removed 3 bases at V and 1 base at J, with 10 bases between. Germline CDR1 and CDR2: SGDLS and YYNGEE. The CDR3 coding sequence is TGTGCCAGCAGCGCCCACCAACAGAACACTGAAGCTTTCTTT. Its translation: CASSAHQQNTEAFF. The full variable domain, its missing parts supplied by reference TRBV9 and TRBJ1-1, is DSGVTQTPKHLITATGQRVTLRCSPRSGDLSVYWYQQSLDQGLQFLIQYYNGEERAKGNILERFSAQQFPDLHSELNLSSLELGDSALYFCASSAHQQNTEAFFGQGTRLTVV.

V and J are TRBV7-2 and TRBJ2-2, with TRBD1 identical over 9 bases. V shed 5 bases and J 4 bases; nucleotides not matched to a gene: 8. CDR1 SGHTA and CDR2 FQGNSA come from the germline V gene. The CDR3 spans 16 residues. CDR3 residues: CASSPRTGEGTGELFF. The CDR3 nucleotides read TGTGCCAGCAGCCCACGGACAGGGGAGGGCACCGGGGAGCTGTTTTTT.

This clone has just one count. V gene TRBV9 combines with J gene TRBJ2-7; 9 nucleotides align to TRBD1. J gave up 2 bases and V 2 bases, and 2 bases lay outside the gene matches. Looked up from germline, CDR1 is SGDLS and CDR2 is YYNGEE. This CDR3 spans 14 amino acids. Here the CDR3 reads CASSVGQGTYEQYF. DNA for the CDR3: TGTGCCAGCAGCGTCGGACAGGGGACCTACGAGCAGTACTTC.

The chain couples TRBV19 to TRBJ2-5, with a possible D match to TRBD1 (5 bases). The CDR3 has 13 residues. CDR1 and CDR2 from the germline V gene are LNHDA and SQIVND (reference sequence). Between the trimmed V and J ends, which lost 6 bases and 5 bases, there was a span of 13 bases. DNA of the CDR3: TGTGCCAGTAGCTCAGGGTTTGTGGAGACCCAGTACTTC. This codes for CASSSGFVETQYF.

The chain is built from TRBV30 and TRBJ1-6, with D possibly matching TRBD1 (6 bases). The CDR3 sequence is 14 residues long. V dropped 4 bases and J dropped 3 bases, with 10 bases sitting between them. Per germline, CDR1 GTSNPN and CDR2 SVGIG (reference sequence). The CDR3 coding sequence is TGTGCCTGGACCGGACAGATCTATAATTCACCCCTCCACTTT. Amino acids: CAWTGQIYNSPLHF.

As DNA, the CDR3 is TGTGCCAGCAGTTACCGGCGGACAGGAGGCAATGAGCAGTTCTTC. Protein: CASSYRRTGGNEQFF. The chain couples TRBV6-5 to TRBJ2-1; 7 bases are shared with TRBD1. Germline V gene sequence: CDR1 MNHEY, CDR2 SVGAGI. This CDR3 spans 15 amino acids. Germline trimming cut 2 bases from V and 6 bases from J; bases unmatched to any gene: 7.

This clone occurred once. The rearrangement joins TRBV15 to TRBJ1-2; 9 nucleotides line up with TRBD1. CDR3 length: 15 amino acids. Losses at the gene ends were 1 base for V and 8 bases for J; bases not matched to a gene: 8. Germline values: CDR1 LNHNV, CDR2 YYDKDF (reference sequence). CDR3 DNA: TGTGCCACCAGCAGAGTCGTGGACAGGGGAGGAGGCTACACCTTC. Residues: CATSRVVDRGGGYTF.

The rearrangement joins TRBV14 to TRBJ1-2, with 9 bases lining up with TRBD1. This CDR3 is built from 15 residues. In germline, CDR1 is SGHDN, CDR2 FVKESK. Unmatched junction bases numbered 3, after V lost 2 bases and J lost 2 bases. The CDR3 region is CASSQPGTGNYGYTF. The DNA of the CDR3 is TGTGCCAGCAGCCAACCCGGGACAGGGAACTATGGCTACACCTTC. Drawing the rest from reference TRBV14 and TRBJ1-2, the complete variable domain is EAGVTQFPSHSVIEKGQTVTLRCDPISGHDNLYWYRRVMGKEIKFLLHFVKESKQDESGMPNNRFLAERTGGTYSTLKVQPAELEDSGVYFCASSQPGTGNYGYTFGSGTRLTVV.

Written as DNA, the CDR3 is TGTGCCAGTAGTATTCCGGACACGAACACTGAAGCTTTCTTT. The encoded protein is CASSIPDTNTEAFF. The V gene is TRBV19, the J gene TRBJ1-1; tentative D call: TRBD1 (5 bases). CDR1 is LNHDA and CDR2 is SQIVND in the germline V gene (reference sequence). Trimming took 3 bases from V and 1 from J, leaving 9 bases between them. CDR3 size: 14 residues.

This clone showed up just once. V and J are TRBV5-6 and TRBJ1-2; 12 nucleotides line up with TRBD1. From germline, CDR1 is SGHDT and CDR2 YYEEEE. The CDR3 covers 15 residues. V shed 4 bases, J shed 8 bases, and the junction held 9 bases outside the gene matches. CDR3 amino acids: CASSRAGTGGGGYTF. CDR3 bases: TGTGCCAGCAGCAGAGCCGGGACAGGGGGCGGCGGCTACACCTTC.

V gene TRBV19 combines with J gene TRBJ1-2; D not resolved. The V end lost 3 bases, the J end lost 3 bases, and 8 bases lay between the germline ends. The CDR3 is 13 amino acids. The germline gives CDR1 LNHDA, CDR2 SQIVND (reference sequence). The chain's CDR3 is CASSIWGDYGYTF. The CDR3 DNA reads as TGTGCCAGTAGTATCTGGGGAGACTATGGCTACACCTTC. Full variable domain (rest looked up from reference TRBV19 and TRBJ1-2): DGGITQSPKYLFRKEGQNVTLSCEQNLNHDAMYWYRQDPGQGLRLIYYSQIVNDFQKGDIAEGYSVSREKKESFPLTVTSAQKNPTAFYLCASSIWGDYGYTFGSGTRLTVV.

The rearrangement uses TRBV29-1 and TRBJ2-3; tentative D call: TRBD2 (5 bases). Between the trimmed V and J ends, which lost 4 bases and 3 bases, there was a span of 11 bases. This CDR3 is 13 amino acids long. Germline loops: CDR1 SQVTM, CDR2 ANQGSEA. For the CDR3, the DNA is TGCAGCGTTGGGGTTGGGAGAACAGATACGCAGTATTTT. This translates into CSVGVGRTDTQYF.

The gene calls are TRBV7-2 and TRBJ2-7; D possibly corresponds to TRBD1 (5 bases). The ends were cut back, 2 bases at V and 1 base at J, with 6 bases in the middle. The germline V gene has CDR1 SGHTA and CDR2 FQGNSA. The CDR3 contains 13 residues. This CDR3 is CASSLRGSYEQYF. CDR3 bases: TGTGCCAGCAGCTTAAGGGGATCCTACGAGCAGTACTTC.

The V gene is TRBV6-6, the J gene TRBJ2-5, with TRBD1 matching over 7 bases. The CDR3 runs 14 residues. Germline V gives CDR1 MNHNY, CDR2 SVGAGI (reference sequence). V trimming: 5 bases; J trimming: 2 bases; junction bases outside the gene matches: 5. The CDR3 bases are TGTGCCAGCAGTGCTCCGGGACAGCAAGAGACCCAGTACTTC. Its protein product is CASSAPGQQETQYF.

This chain uses TRBV18 with TRBJ1-4, with D perhaps TRBD1 (6 bases). CDR1 KGHSH and CDR2 LQKENI come from the germline V gene. The CDR3 extends over 14 amino acids. Between the trimmed V and J ends, which lost 8 bases and 7 bases, there was a span of 17 bases. The CDR3, as DNA: TGTGCCAGCCACCTTGGGCAGGGGAGTGAAAAACTGTTTTTT. Amino acid sequence: CASHLGQGSEKLFF.

The rearrangement uses TRBV13 and TRBJ1-2; D remains ambiguous. The CDR3 length is 15 residues. The germline V gene encodes CDR1 PRHDT and CDR2 FYEKMQ (reference sequence). V lost 1 base to trimming and J lost 0 bases, with 9 bases between them. DNA for the CDR3: TGTGCCAGCAGCTTAGTGGGAGGGTCTAACTATGGCTACACCTTC. This gives the protein CASSLVGGSNYGYTF. The full variable domain, its missing parts supplied by reference TRBV13 and TRBJ1-2, is AAGVIQSPRHLIKEKRETATLKCYPIPRHDTVYWYQQGPGQDPQFLISFYEKMQSDKGSIPDRFSAQQFSDYHSELNMSSLELGDSALYFCASSLVGGSNYGYTFGSGTRLTVV.

The chain couples TRBV6-6 to TRBJ2-1; 8 bases agree with TRBD2. With V trimmed by 6 bases and J by 4 bases, 5 bases remained unmatched. The CDR3 extends over 14 amino acids. CDR1 and CDR2 from the germline V gene are MNHNY and SVGAGI (reference sequence). The CDR3 DNA sequence: TGTGCCAGCAGCCGGGAGGGACTTTACAATGAGCAGTTCTTC. Protein sequence: CASSREGLYNEQFF.

The chain couples TRBV5-1 to TRBJ1-1; 7 bases fit TRBD1. With 5 bases clipped from V and 2 bases from J, the junction kept 6 bases outside the gene matches. CDR1 is SGHRS, CDR2 YFSETQ, per germline. This CDR3 has 14 amino acids. CDR3 amino acids: CASRAAGGNTEAFF. For the CDR3, the DNA is TGCGCCAGCAGAGCGGCAGGGGGAAACACTGAAGCTTTCTTT. Combining the CDR3 with reference TRBV5-1 and TRBJ1-1 gives the whole variable domain KAGVTQTPRYLIKTRGQQVTLSCSPISGHRSVSWYQQTPGQGLQFLFEYFSETQRNKGNFPGRFSGRQFSNSRSEMNVSTLELGDSALYLCASRAAGGNTEAFFGQGTRLTVV.

The chain is built from TRBV4-2 and TRBJ1-1; D might be TRBD1 (5 bases). The CDR3 is 15 residues long. The germline CDR1 and CDR2 sequences are LGHNA and YNFKEQ. V lost 3 bases, J lost 4 bases, and 15 bases lay in between. The CDR3 loop is CASSHGRGGFTEAFF. Here the CDR3 DNA reads TGTGCCAGCAGCCACGGCCGGGGGGGGTTCACTGAAGCTTTCTTT.

V gene TRBV9 combines with J gene TRBJ1-1; no clear D gene. CDR1 SGDLS and CDR2 YYNGEE come from the germline V gene. Trimming removed 5 bases from V and 4 bases from J, with 9 bases in between. This CDR3 is built from 12 residues. The CDR3 protein is CASSPTPTEAFF. For the CDR3, the DNA is TGTGCCAGCAGTCCTACGCCCACTGAAGCTTTCTTT.